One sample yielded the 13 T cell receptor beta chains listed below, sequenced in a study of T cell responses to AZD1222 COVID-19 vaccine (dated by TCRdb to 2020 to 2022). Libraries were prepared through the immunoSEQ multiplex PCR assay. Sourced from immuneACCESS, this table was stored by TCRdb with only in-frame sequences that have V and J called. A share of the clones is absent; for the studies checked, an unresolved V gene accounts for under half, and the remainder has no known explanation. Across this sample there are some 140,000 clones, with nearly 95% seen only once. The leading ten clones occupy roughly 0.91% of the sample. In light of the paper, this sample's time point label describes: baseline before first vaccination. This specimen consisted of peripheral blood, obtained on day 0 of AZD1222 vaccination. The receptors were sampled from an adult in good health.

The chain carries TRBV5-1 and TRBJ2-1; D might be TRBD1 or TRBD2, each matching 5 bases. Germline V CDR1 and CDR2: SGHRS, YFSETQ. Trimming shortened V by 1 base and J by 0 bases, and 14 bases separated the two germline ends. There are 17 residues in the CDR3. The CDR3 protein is CASSLRGGASSYNEQFF. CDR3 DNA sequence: TGCGCCAGCAGCTTGCGGGGTGGGGCTAGCTCCTACAATGAGCAGTTCTTC.

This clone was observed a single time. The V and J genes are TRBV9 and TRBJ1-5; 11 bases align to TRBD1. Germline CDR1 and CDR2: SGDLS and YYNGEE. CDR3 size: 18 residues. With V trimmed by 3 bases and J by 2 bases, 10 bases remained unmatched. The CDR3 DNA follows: TGTGCCAGCAGCGGCCCACGGACAGGGGGCGCTTGCAATCAGCCCCAGCATTTT. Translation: CASSGPRTGGACNQPQHF.

CDR3 DNA: TGTGCCAGTAGTATAGGGGGGCTGGGGCAGCCCCAGCATTTT. It is translated as CASSIGGLGQPQHF. V usage is TRBV19 and J usage is TRBJ1-5; TRBD1 is a possible D gene (6 bases). The CDR3 is 14 amino acids. Germline V CDR1 and CDR2: LNHDA, SQIVND (reference sequence). Trimming shortened V by 1 base and J by 7 bases, and 11 bases separated the two germline ends. Using reference TRBV19 and TRBJ1-5 for the parts outside the CDR3, the full variable domain is DGGITQSPKYLFRKEGQNVTLSCEQNLNHDAMYWYRQDPGQGLRLIYYSQIVNDFQKGDIAEGYSVSREKKESFPLTVTSAQKNPTAFYLCASSIGGLGQPQHFGDGTRLSIL.

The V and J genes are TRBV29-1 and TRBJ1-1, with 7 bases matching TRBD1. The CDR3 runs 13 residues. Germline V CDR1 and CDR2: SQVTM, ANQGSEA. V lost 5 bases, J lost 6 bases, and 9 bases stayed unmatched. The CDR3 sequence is CSVRQGVGAEAFF. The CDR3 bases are TGCAGCGTTCGACAGGGAGTGGGAGCTGAAGCTTTCTTT.

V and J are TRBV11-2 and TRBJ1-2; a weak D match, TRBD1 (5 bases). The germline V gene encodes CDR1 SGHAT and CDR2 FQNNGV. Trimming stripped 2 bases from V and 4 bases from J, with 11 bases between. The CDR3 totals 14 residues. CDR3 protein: CASSLTGGPYGYTF. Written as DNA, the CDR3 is TGTGCCAGCAGCTTAACGGGGGGTCCCTATGGCTACACCTTC.

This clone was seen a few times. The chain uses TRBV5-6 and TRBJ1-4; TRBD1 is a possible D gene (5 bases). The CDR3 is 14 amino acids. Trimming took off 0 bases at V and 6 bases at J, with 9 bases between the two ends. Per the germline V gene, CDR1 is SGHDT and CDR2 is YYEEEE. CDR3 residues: CASSLGRAYEKLFF. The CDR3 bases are TGTGCCAGCAGCTTGGGCAGGGCTTATGAAAAACTGTTTTTT.

The CDR3 reads CASSEPGTPGEAFF. The DNA of the CDR3 is TGTGCCAGCAGCGAACCCGGGACCCCAGGTGAAGCTTTCTTT. The chain uses TRBV5-4 and TRBJ1-1; the D gene is possibly TRBD1 (5 bases). Germline CDR1 is SGHNT and CDR2 is YYREEE (reference sequence). V lost 4 bases, J lost 7 bases, and 17 bases lay in between. This CDR3 contains 14 residues. Combining the CDR3 with reference TRBV5-4 and TRBJ1-1 gives the whole variable domain ETGVTQSPTHLIKTRGQQVTLRCSSQSGHNTVSWYQQALGQGPQFIFQYYREEENGRGNFPPRFSGLQFPNYSSELNVNALELDDSALYLCASSEPGTPGEAFFGQGTRLTVV.

The CDR3 DNA reads as TGTGCCAGCAGCCCCGGCCGGGGACCCTACAATGAGCAGTTCTTC. Residues: CASSPGRGPYNEQFF. The rearrangement uses TRBV9 and TRBJ2-1; D may correspond to TRBD1 or TRBD2 (5 bases each). V dropped 4 bases and J dropped 2 bases, with 13 bases sitting between them. Germline V gene lookup returns CDR1 SGDLS and CDR2 YYNGEE. CDR3 length: 15 residues. Full variable domain (missing parts from reference TRBV9 and TRBJ2-1): DSGVTQTPKHLITATGQRVTLRCSPRSGDLSVYWYQQSLDQGLQFLIQYYNGEERAKGNILERFSAQQFPDLHSELNLSSLELGDSALYFCASSPGRGPYNEQFFGPGTRLTVL.

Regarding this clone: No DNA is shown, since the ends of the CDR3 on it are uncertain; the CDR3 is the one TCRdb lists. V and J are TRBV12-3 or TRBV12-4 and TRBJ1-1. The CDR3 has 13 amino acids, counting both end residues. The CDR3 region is CASSFLENTEAFF.

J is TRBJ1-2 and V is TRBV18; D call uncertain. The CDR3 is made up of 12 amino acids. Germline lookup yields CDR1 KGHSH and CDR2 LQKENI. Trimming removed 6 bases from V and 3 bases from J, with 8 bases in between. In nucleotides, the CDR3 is TGTGCCAGCTCCCCAGAGGACTATGGCTACACCTTC. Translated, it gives CASSPEDYGYTF.

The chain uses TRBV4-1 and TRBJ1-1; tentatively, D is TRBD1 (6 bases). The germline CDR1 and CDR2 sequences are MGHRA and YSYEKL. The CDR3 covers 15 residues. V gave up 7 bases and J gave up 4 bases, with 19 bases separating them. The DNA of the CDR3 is TGCGCCAGCACCTTCACCCGAGGCAGGGGCACTGAAGCTTTCTTT. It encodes CASTFTRGRGTEAFF.

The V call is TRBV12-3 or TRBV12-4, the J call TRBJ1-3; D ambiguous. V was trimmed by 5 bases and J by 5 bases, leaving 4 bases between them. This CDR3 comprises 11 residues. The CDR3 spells CASSPRNTIYF. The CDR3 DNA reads TGTGCCAGCAGTCCTCGAAACACCATATATTTT.

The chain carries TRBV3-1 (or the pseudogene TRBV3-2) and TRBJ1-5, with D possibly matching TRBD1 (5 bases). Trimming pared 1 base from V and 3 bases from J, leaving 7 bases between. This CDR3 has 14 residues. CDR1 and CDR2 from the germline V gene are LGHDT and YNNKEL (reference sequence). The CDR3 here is CASSQGGFNQPQHF. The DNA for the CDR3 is TGTGCCAGCAGCCAAGGGGGGTTCAATCAGCCCCAGCATTTT.